Each of the 24 T cell receptor beta chains below was sequenced from the same sample in a study of PD-L1 blockade in urothelial cancer. Time point defined: pretreatment peripheral blood. Profiling relied on immunoSEQ multiplex PCR, and the TCRdb table lists in-frame clones only, not all of them. The data show fewer than 60,000 clones, approximately 85% seen once. Specimen: PBMCs, collected around atezolizumab (anti-PD-L1) treatment. The receptor set was obtained from a man between 65 and 85 years old with urothelial cancer.

The chain couples TRBV7-6 to TRBJ2-1; D might be TRBD2 (5 bases). The CDR3 is 14 residues long. Per the germline V gene, CDR1 is SGHVS and CDR2 is FNYEAQ. Deletions cut 1 base from V and 9 bases from J, with 13 bases between. CDR3 sequence (DNA): TGTGCCAGCAGCTTAGAAGCTAGCACCGGTGAGCAGTTCTTC. Amino acids: CASSLEASTGEQFF. Based on the CDR3 plus reference TRBV7-6 and TRBJ2-1, the full variable domain is GAGVSQSPRYKVTKRGQDVALRCDPISGHVSLYWYRQALGQGPEFLTYFNYEAQQDKSGLPNDRFSAERPEGSISTLTIQRTEQRDSAMYRCASSLEASTGEQFFGPGTRLTVL.

The CDR3 nucleotides are TGTGCCACCAGCCTAAAAGCGGGAGCGGGCGAGCAGTACTTC. It is translated as CATSLKAGAGEQYF. The J gene is TRBJ2-7, the V gene TRBV15; 8 positions match TRBD2. This CDR3 comprises 14 residues. After removal of 5 bases from V and 6 bases from J, the junction contained 9 bases not matched to a gene. Germline V gives CDR1 LNHNV, CDR2 YYDKDF (reference sequence).

In nucleotides, the CDR3 is TGTGCCAGCAGTTTATCGACACGCGCGAACACCGGGGAGCTGTTTTTT. Amino acids: CASSLSTRANTGELFF. This chain joins TRBV2 and TRBJ2-2, with unresolved D. CDR3 size: 16 residues. The germline gives CDR1 SNHLY, CDR2 FYNNEI. V was shortened by 5 bases and J by 0 bases, with 13 bases between the two germline ends.

This clone was observed a few times. The gene calls are TRBV18 and TRBJ2-1; 11 bases are shared with TRBD2. There are 15 residues in the CDR3. V was clipped by 2 bases and J by 5 bases; unmatched bases: 2. The germline gives CDR1 KGHSH, CDR2 LQKENI. CDR3 protein: CASSPTTSGNNEQFF. DNA for the CDR3: TGTGCCAGCTCACCAACGACTAGCGGGAACAATGAGCAGTTCTTC. The full variable domain, with the rest looked up from reference TRBV18 and TRBJ2-1, is NAGVMQNPRHLVRRRGQEARLRCSPMKGHSHVYWYRQLPEEGLKFMVYLQKENIIDESGMPKERFSAEFPKEGPSILRIQQVVRGDSAAYFCASSPTTSGNNEQFFGPGTRLTVL.

This clone was seen once. The chain links TRBV7-9 to TRBJ2-5; a weak D match, TRBD2 (5 bases). Germline V CDR1 and CDR2: SEHNR, FQNEAQ (reference sequence). There are 11 residues in the CDR3. The V end lost 5 bases, the J end lost 5 bases, and 6 bases lay between the germline ends. The CDR3 bases are TGTGCCAGCAGCACGGGGGAGACCCAGTACTTC. Protein sequence: CASSTGETQYF.

The chain is built from TRBV9 and TRBJ2-1; a possible D gene is TRBD2 (6 bases). In germline, CDR1 is SGDLS, CDR2 YYNGEE. Trimming left V 0 bases short and J 3 bases short, with 10 bases between. CDR3 length equals 15 residues. CDR3 loop: CASSVGAGSYNEQFF. CDR3 sequence (DNA): TGTGCCAGCAGCGTAGGGGCGGGAAGCTACAATGAGCAGTTCTTC.

The V and J genes are TRBV2 and TRBJ2-7; the D is unclear. This CDR3 has 13 residues. V shed 1 base and J shed 2 bases, with 6 bases lying between them. From germline, CDR1 is SNHLY and CDR2 FYNNEI. CDR3 amino acids: CASSEVTTYEQYF. The CDR3 DNA sequence: TGTGCCAGCAGTGAAGTCACAACCTACGAGCAGTACTTC.

This chain links TRBV7-8 with TRBJ2-3; 7 nucleotides align to TRBD1. The germline V gene encodes CDR1 SGHVS and CDR2 FQNEAQ. The CDR3 is made up of 15 amino acids. The ends lost 5 bases at V and 4 bases at J; junction bases unmatched: 9. For the CDR3, the DNA is TGTGCCAGCAGCCTTACGGGACAGCGGTCAGATACGCAGTATTTT. It translates to CASSLTGQRSDTQYF. Using reference TRBV7-8 and TRBJ2-3 for the parts outside the CDR3, the full variable domain is GAGVSQSPRYKVAKRGQDVALRCDPISGHVSLFWYQQALGQGPEFLTYFQNEAQLDKSGLPSDRFFAERPEGSVSTLKIQRTQQEDSAVYLCASSLTGQRSDTQYFGPGTRLTVL.

This sequence joins TRBV30 and TRBJ1-5; D is possibly TRBD1 (5 bases). The CDR3 loop spans 15 amino acids. Germline loops: CDR1 GTSNPN, CDR2 SVGIG (reference sequence). V was cut by 0 bases and J by 2 bases, with 11 bases left in between. The CDR3 region is CAWSVGVLGNQPQHF. The DNA of the CDR3 is TGTGCCTGGAGTGTAGGGGTATTGGGCAATCAGCCCCAGCATTTT.

J is TRBJ2-1 and V is TRBV5-1; perhaps TRBD1 as D (6 bases). Germline V gives CDR1 SGHRS, CDR2 YFSETQ. The length of the CDR3 is 19 residues. Trimming removed 0 bases at V and 3 bases at J, with 22 bases between. The chain's CDR3 is CASSLGGFRTVRDYNEQFF. CDR3 in DNA: TGCGCCAGCAGCTTGGGCGGGTTTCGGACAGTAAGGGACTACAATGAGCAGTTCTTC.

The V call is TRBV7-9, the J call TRBJ2-1, with 12 bases that match TRBD2. CDR1 is SEHNR, CDR2 FQNEAQ, per germline (reference sequence). CDR3 size: 15 residues. The junction had 0 bases not matched to a gene; V was cut back by 2 bases and J by 4 bases. This chain's CDR3 is CASSLTSGRYNEQFF. Here the CDR3 DNA reads TGTGCCAGCAGCTTAACTAGCGGGAGGTACAATGAGCAGTTCTTC.

The CDR3 protein is CASSLRASGRGTGELFF. In DNA, the CDR3 is TGTGCCAGCAGCTTAAGAGCTAGCGGGAGAGGTACCGGGGAGCTGTTTTTT. The chain employs TRBV5-4 and TRBJ2-2; 10 bases match TRBD2. Trimming took 2 bases from V and 5 from J; bases not matched to a gene: 9. This CDR3 is built from 17 residues. Germline CDR1 SGHNT, CDR2 YYREEE (reference sequence).

The chain employs TRBV2 and TRBJ2-1; 8 nucleotides align to TRBD2. The CDR3 consists of 17 residues. The germline CDR1 and CDR2 sequences are SNHLY and FYNNEI. The ends lost 4 bases at V and 0 bases at J; junction bases unmatched: 8. CDR3 DNA: TGTGCCAGCAGTGGGTTGGTTCTAGCGGGCTCCTACAATGAGCAGTTCTTC. Protein sequence: CASSGLVLAGSYNEQFF.

This rearrangement joins TRBV7-9 to TRBJ2-3; possibly TRBD2 for D (6 bases). Germline CDR1 and CDR2: SEHNR and FQNEAQ (reference sequence). There are 14 residues in the CDR3. V was pared by 6 bases and J by 3 bases, with 13 bases between. CDR3 bases: TGTGCCAGCAGTGGAGGAGGGTGGACAGATACGCAGTATTTT. Translating it yields CASSGGGWTDTQYF.

V is TRBV5-1 and J is TRBJ2-2; D gene ambiguous. Germline values: CDR1 SGHRS, CDR2 YFSETQ. This CDR3 has 14 amino acids. V lost 0 bases and J 3 bases, leaving 6 bases between the germline ends. The CDR3, as DNA: TGCGCCAGCAGCTTGGACAGCTACACCGGGGAGCTGTTTTTT. Its translation is CASSLDSYTGELFF. The full variable domain, in which reference TRBV5-1 and TRBJ2-2 provide the parts outside the CDR3, is KAGVTQTPRYLIKTRGQQVTLSCSPISGHRSVSWYQQTPGQGLQFLFEYFSETQRNKGNFPGRFSGRQFSNSRSEMNVSTLELGDSALYLCASSLDSYTGELFFGEGSRLTVL.

This clone came up once. The genes are TRBV18 and TRBJ2-2, with TRBD2 matching over 9 bases. CDR1 KGHSH and CDR2 LQKENI come from the germline V gene. This CDR3 has 20 amino acids. The J segment lost 5 bases and the V segment lost 1 base, leaving 17 bases of the junction unmatched. CDR3: CASSPRVGAGGRRPTGELFF. The CDR3 nucleotides read TGTGCCAGCTCACCACGTGTTGGAGCGGGAGGTAGGCGGCCGACCGGGGAGCTGTTTTTT.

CDR3 nucleotides: TGTGCCAGCATGACACCGGACTTAGGCGGCACTGAAGCTTTCTTT. It is translated as CASMTPDLGGTEAFF. The chain employs TRBV5-5 and TRBJ1-1; the D is unclear. V was cut by 6 bases and J by 4 bases, with 19 bases left in between. This CDR3 has 15 residues. Germline V gene lookup returns CDR1 SGHKS and CDR2 YYEKEE (reference sequence).

This rearrangement joins TRBV7-6 to TRBJ1-2, with D maybe TRBD1 (6 bases). Germline-derived CDR1 and CDR2 are SGHVS and FNYEAQ. The CDR3 is made up of 13 amino acids. V dropped 2 bases and J dropped 3 bases, with 7 bases sitting between them. CDR3 loop: CASSLRQDYGYTF. The CDR3 bases are TGTGCCAGCAGCTTACGACAGGACTATGGCTACACCTTC.

The J gene is TRBJ2-7, the V gene TRBV7-2; perhaps TRBD1 as D (5 bases). Trimming took off 4 bases at V and 3 bases at J, with 13 bases between the two ends. The CDR3 spans 14 residues. Germline assignment: CDR1 SGHTA and CDR2 FQGNSA. The CDR3 DNA is TGTGCCAGCAGCTCTAGTCTGACAGACTACGAGCAGTACTTC. This gives the protein CASSSSLTDYEQYF.

V and J are TRBV7-2 and TRBJ1-4, with 12 bases identical to TRBD1. Trimming at V came to 1 base and at J to 8 bases, leaving 5 bases not matched to a gene. CDR1 is SGHTA and CDR2 is FQGNSA in the germline V gene. The CDR3 contains 16 residues. The CDR3 bases are TGTGCCAGCAGCTTAGGGGACAGGGGGCGACAGGAAAAACTGTTTTTT. Protein product: CASSLGDRGRQEKLFF. The full variable domain, its missing parts supplied by reference TRBV7-2 and TRBJ1-4, is GAGVSQSPSNKVTEKGKDVELRCDPISGHTALYWYRQSLGQGLEFLIYFQGNSAPDKSGLPSDRFSAERTGGSVSTLTIQRTQQEDSAVYLCASSLGDRGRQEKLFFGSGTQLSVL.

The CDR3 DNA follows: TGTGCCAGCAGCTCAGCGGGTCAGAGGATTTACAATGAGCAGTTCTTC. It codes for CASSSAGQRIYNEQFF. The V call is TRBV5-8, the J call TRBJ2-1; perhaps TRBD2 as D (6 bases). This CDR3 comprises 16 residues. Germline CDR1 is SGHTS and CDR2 is YDEGEE. Trimming left V 3 bases short and J 4 bases short, with 17 bases between. The full variable domain, its missing parts supplied by reference TRBV5-8 and TRBJ2-1, is EAGVTQSPTHLIKTRGQQATLRCSPISGHTSVYWYQQALGLGLQFLLWYDEGEERNRGNFPPRFSGRQFPNYSSELNVNALELEDSALYLCASSSAGQRIYNEQFFGPGTRLTVL.

The chain couples TRBV18 to TRBJ2-1; D might be TRBD1 (5 bases). The CDR3 runs to 13 residues. Germline V gives CDR1 KGHSH, CDR2 LQKENI. V was clipped by 6 bases and J by 7 bases, with 13 bases between them. CDR3 region: CASSLSRVNEQFF. The CDR3 DNA reads TGTGCCAGCTCTCTTAGCAGGGTGAATGAGCAGTTCTTC. The whole variable domain, filled in from reference TRBV18 and TRBJ2-1, reads NAGVMQNPRHLVRRRGQEARLRCSPMKGHSHVYWYRQLPEEGLKFMVYLQKENIIDESGMPKERFSAEFPKEGPSILRIQQVVRGDSAAYFCASSLSRVNEQFFGPGTRLTVL.

This clone occurred once. The J gene is TRBJ2-7, the V gene TRBV27; weak D call: TRBD2 (5 bases). Germline loops: CDR1 MNHEY, CDR2 SMNVEV (reference sequence). The CDR3 covers 14 residues. The V end lost 7 bases, the J end lost 7 bases, and 20 bases lay between the germline ends. CDR3 loop: CASTLSRAVGEQYF. The CDR3 region has the DNA TGTGCCAGCACCCTGTCGCGGGCAGTCGGTGAGCAGTACTTC.

The chain joins TRBV10-3 to TRBJ1-1; 7 bases map to TRBD1. Germline values: CDR1 ENHRY, CDR2 SYGVKD. Trimming cost V 0 bases and J 5 bases; bases outside gene matches: 6. The CDR3 spans 15 residues. In DNA form, the CDR3 reads TGTGCCATCAGTGAGTCACAGGGGTTGGGGACTGAAGCTTTCTTT. Its protein is CAISESQGLGTEAFF.